A single TCR beta chain is shown here with its context. Its antigen is currently unknown. The data derive from a study of beta chain features in type 1 diabetes. For the study at large: Age, gender, cell numbers and subset yield matched between patients and controls. Regarding the study as a whole: The study found moderately but significantly shorter TCRB CDR3s in all four CD4+ subsets of Type 1 diabetes patients. Lower insertion and higher deletion counts appeared at VDJ junctions in type 1 diabetes patients.

CDR3 length: 17 residues. Germline V gene sequence: CDR1 KGHSH, CDR2 LQKENI. The ends lost 2 bases at V and 2 bases at J; junction bases unmatched: 5. The whole isolated RNA underwent reverse transcription, so sequencing captured expressed TCRB transcripts. Naive, central memory and regulatory T cell samples averaged roughly 3.7 million reads. The protocol was immunoSEQ multiplex PCR, while the TCRdb copy is restricted to in-frame clones and leaves out a portion. Of about 340,000 clones in the sample, around 9.7% were seen once. Each sorted population was over 98% pure. This chain links TRBV18 with TRBJ2-6; the match to TRBD1 covers 8 bases. The origin of this receptor is a man aged 25 to 45 with type 1 diabetes. Sample: central memory CD4+ T cells from blood. The CDR3 spells CASSPGTGSTGANVLTF. The CDR3, as DNA: TGTGCCAGCTCACCAGGGACAGGTTCCACTGGGGCCAACGTCCTGACTTTC.